This entry describes one T cell receptor beta chain. The antigen is not known. Donor material was obtained from healthy Finnish infants undergoing corrective surgery for congenital heart defects. During surgery, about 0.5-1 mL peripheral blood was drawn from four of eight donors. No fixed cell number was used; all available blood leukocytes supplied DNA. The data derive from a study of human thymus T cells. The CDR3 has 14 residues. V lost 7 bases and J lost 5, with 17 bases in between. CDR1 is MDHEN and CDR2 is SYDVKM in the germline V gene. Study findings and constraints: V and J gene usage appeared biased in thymic and blood repertoires.

Generated by immunoSEQ multiplex PCR, the TCRdb table keeps only in-frame clones and is missing some. The sample carries some 44,000 clones, just under 95% recorded once. V and J are TRBV28 and TRBJ1-2; D is unresolved. The sample was blood. This receptor was obtained from a girl less than two years old with a congenital heart defect but otherwise immunologically healthy. CDR3 DNA sequence: TGTGCCAGCACCCCCCCCCTCGGCCTTTATGGCTACACCTTC. Its protein product is CASTPPLGLYGYTF.